This is a list of T cell receptor beta chains from one sample in a study of T cell responses to AZD1222 COVID-19 vaccine. TCRdb's table, derived via immunoSEQ multiplex PCR, lists solely in-frame clones and lacks some. The repertoire includes about 100,000 clones, around 87% of them detected once, and over 3.5% sits in the top ten. Sample: peripheral blood, taken on day 0 of AZD1222 vaccination. These receptors were taken from an adult in good health. CDR3s leave out the opening cysteine and the closing phenylalanine or tryptophan. The size field is filled for only some rows; it gives once, few, many or a size class.

TRBV10-3 | . | AISPDGGELF
TRBV27 | once | ASSPRRTYEQY
TRBV6-2/TRBV6-3 | . | ASSFRTGNYEQY
TRBV6-5 | . | ASSYFSDSEAF
TRBV7-2 | . | ASSRNRNTEAF
TRBV10-3 | . | AISESLGDYPDTQY
TRBV11-2 | . | ASSFGDRPYEQY
TRBV14 | . | ASSRPGTGGYGYT
TRBV11-2 | few | ASSSQDFSYNSPLH
TRBV24-1 | . | ATSRGRNQPQH
TRBV7-6 | . | ASSLFSGSNQPQH
TRBV9 | . | ASSVVGSSTDTQY
TRBV3-1/TRBV3-2 | . | ASSQGTGGTAPLH
TRBV29-1 | few | SVGGARTHSYEQY
TRBV7-9 | . | ASRHTGGSYNEQF
TRBV4-1 | . | ASSQGGYDQPQH
TRBV14 | . | ASSPFFLGGKWNGELF
TRBV7-2 | . | ASTLSGGAKRDTQY
TRBV6-2/TRBV6-3 | . | ASSPRPSLEAF
TRBV7-2 | . | ASSLADSSNQPQH
TRBV7-9 | . | ASRQTKDTDLYNEQF
TRBV18 | . | ASSRPGTSGVKMGYEQY
TRBV6-2/TRBV6-3 | . | ASSPQNSYEQY
TRBV3-1/TRBV3-2 | . | ASSLGKGSSGANVLT
TRBV12-3/TRBV12-4 | . | ASSRTGNTEAF
TRBV9 | . | ASSLQPSSYNEQF
TRBV19 | . | ASRLRQGGNYGYT
TRBV12-5 | . | ASGLVTGANYGYT
TRBV7-9 | . | ASGTGRGRGEETQY
TRBV14 | . | ASGDGRNYGYT
TRBV10-3 | . | AIGTTGRETQY
TRBV5-4 | . | ASSPSGRGLTGELF
TRBV6-1 | . | ASSGRLAQNTGELF
TRBV3-1/TRBV3-2 | . | ASSKAAGEYTEAF
TRBV27 | few | ASSTSGSYEQY
TRBV12-5 | . | ASGLESTTGQY
TRBV28 | once | ASSLFASGLAEGGTQY
TRBV9 | . | ASSVGLGDNVEKLF